The 27 T cell receptor beta chains presented below share a single source sample, sequenced in a study of identical twins. MiXCR, run by TCRdb on the 5' RACE reads, gives a single entry per CDR3 protein. Here the sample spans around 490,000 distinct CDR3 sequences, roughly 13% being singletons. These same records also appear under a second study, on yellow fever vaccine responses in identical twins.

Specimen: CD4+ T cells sorted from blood. The receptors come from a woman aged 18-29 years in good health.

This clonotype appeared a few times. The rearrangement links TRBV10-3 to TRBJ1-5, with no clear D. The CDR3 consists of 13 residues. The germline V gene encodes CDR1 ENHRY and CDR2 SYGVKD. The V end was cut by 3 bases, the J end by 4 bases, with 7 bases between. CDR3 residues: CAISDVPNQPQHF. As DNA, the CDR3 is TGTGCCATCAGTGACGTTCCGAATCAGCCCCAGCATTTT.

The rearrangement links TRBV19 to TRBJ1-1; D remains unclear. Germline V CDR1 and CDR2: LNHDA, SQIVND (reference sequence). CDR3 size: 14 residues. V was shortened by 7 bases and J by 2 bases, with 14 bases between the two germline ends. CDR3 DNA: TGTGCCAGTATTCCAACAAGGGTTAACACTGAAGCTTTCTTT. It yields the protein CASIPTRVNTEAFF. The entire variable domain, with the rest obtained from reference TRBV19 and TRBJ1-1, is as follows: DGGITQSPKYLFRKEGQNVTLSCEQNLNHDAMYWYRQDPGQGLRLIYYSQIVNDFQKGDIAEGYSVSREKKESFPLTVTSAQKNPTAFYLCASIPTRVNTEAFFGQGTRLTVV.

This clonotype occurred a few times. The chain employs TRBV7-2 and TRBJ2-3, with D possibly called TRBD1 or TRBD2 (6 bases each). The CDR3 has 14 residues. Trimming took 7 bases from V and 6 from J, leaving 17 bases between them. CDR1 SGHTA and CDR2 FQGNSA come from the germline V gene. This CDR3 is CASNWGASADTQYF. Written as DNA, the CDR3 is TGTGCCAGCAATTGGGGGGCTAGCGCTGATACGCAGTATTTT.

V is TRBV3-1 and J is TRBJ2-7; D might be TRBD1 or TRBD2, each matching 5 bases. There are 13 residues in the CDR3. In germline, CDR1 is LGHDT, CDR2 YNNKEL (reference sequence). Between the trimmed V and J ends, which lost 5 bases and 5 bases, there was a span of 13 bases. Written as DNA, the CDR3 is TGTGCCAGCAGCTTTGCTCAGGGAGACGAGCAGTACTTC. Protein sequence: CASSFAQGDEQYF.

CDR3: CASTRTEAETQYF. In DNA form, the CDR3 reads TGTGCCAGCACGAGGACTGAAGCGGAGACCCAGTACTTC. This rearrangement joins TRBV6-2 or TRBV6-3 to TRBJ2-5; D possibly corresponds to TRBD2 (5 bases). CDR1 MNHEY and CDR2 SVGEGT come from the germline V gene. The CDR3 extends over 13 amino acids. V was cut by 7 bases and J by 5 bases, with 14 bases left in between.

This clonotype has a handful of counts. The chain is built from TRBV20-1 and TRBJ1-3, with 8 bases matching TRBD1. CDR1 is DFQATT and CDR2 is SNEGSKA in the germline V gene (reference sequence). V lost 3 bases, J lost 2 bases, and 3 bases stayed unmatched. The CDR3 is made up of 14 amino acids. CDR3 in amino acids: CSASQTGAGNTIYF. The CDR3 region has the DNA TGCAGTGCTAGCCAGACAGGGGCTGGAAACACCATATATTTT.

The chain carries TRBV20-1 and TRBJ1-2; D is unclear. Germline CDR1 and CDR2: DFQATT and SNEGSKA (reference sequence). The V end was cut by 8 bases, the J end by 4 bases, with 11 bases between. The CDR3 has 11 residues. CDR3 in amino acids: CSIGGLYGYTF. CDR3 DNA sequence: TGCAGTATCGGTGGTCTCTATGGCTACACCTTC.

The rearrangement uses TRBV6-1 and TRBJ2-5; 7 nucleotides match TRBD1. The germline V gene has CDR1 MNHNS and CDR2 SASEGT. V lost 6 bases and J lost 1; bases outside the gene matches: 2. CDR3 length: 13 amino acids. The CDR3 nucleotides are TGTGCCAGCAGACAGGGGCTCCAAGAGACCCAGTACTTC. Its protein product is CASRQGLQETQYF.

This clonotype occurred a few times. The chain recombines TRBV7-3 with TRBJ2-1, with 10 bases lining up with TRBD1. J lost 7 bases, V lost 5 bases, and 11 bases had no gene match. Germline V lookup: CDR1 SGHTA, CDR2 FQGTGA. The CDR3 is made up of 16 amino acids. CDR3 amino acids: CASSRAGTGDRNEQFF. In nucleotides, the CDR3 is TGTGCCAGCAGCCGCGCTGGGACAGGGGATAGGAATGAGCAGTTCTTC.

This clonotype was seen many times. The rearrangement joins TRBV29-1 to TRBJ2-3, with 12 bases lining up with TRBD2. Looked up from germline, CDR1 is SQVTM and CDR2 is ANQGSEA. V lost 3 bases and J lost 4; bases outside the gene matches: 17. The CDR3 consists of 19 residues. The CDR3 protein is CSVDSTGLAGSQSADTQYF. CDR3 nucleotide sequence: TGCAGCGTTGATAGTACGGGACTAGCGGGCTCCCAGAGCGCAGATACGCAGTATTTT.

A few counts support this clonotype. The chain has TRBV7-9 and TRBJ1-2, with a tentative D call TRBD1 (5 bases). Looked up from germline, CDR1 is SEHNR and CDR2 is FQNEAQ (reference sequence). The CDR3 extends over 14 amino acids. Trimming took 5 bases from V and 2 from J, leaving 12 bases between them. DNA for the CDR3: TGTGCCAGCAGCCCGGGGACGGAGAACTATGGCTACACCTTC. Protein sequence: CASSPGTENYGYTF.

V usage is TRBV30 and J usage is TRBJ2-5; 11 bases fit TRBD2. Germline CDR1 and CDR2: GTSNPN and SVGIG (reference sequence). The CDR3 contains 16 residues. V gave up 4 bases and J gave up 2 bases; unmatched junction bases: 9. The CDR3 DNA follows: TGTGCCTGGATCCCCCGACTAGCGGGGCCACAAGAGACCCAGTACTTC. Translating it yields CAWIPRLAGPQETQYF.

This clonotype was observed a handful of times. The V and J genes are TRBV5-5 and TRBJ2-1; 10 positions match TRBD1. Germline CDR1 and CDR2: SGHKS and YYEKEE (reference sequence). There are 15 residues in the CDR3. J lost 5 bases, V lost 4 bases, and 6 bases had no gene match. DNA for the CDR3: TGTGCCAGCAGCGGACGGACAGGGGGTAACAATGAGCAGTTCTTC. Translated, it gives CASSGRTGGNNEQFF. Full variable domain (rest looked up from reference TRBV5-5 and TRBJ2-1): DAGVTQSPTHLIKTRGQQVTLRCSPISGHKSVSWYQQVLGQGPQFIFQYYEKEERGRGNFPDRFSARQFPNYSSELNVNALLLGDSALYLCASSGRTGGNNEQFFGPGTRLTVL.

This clonotype was observed a few times. The V call is TRBV4-2, the J call TRBJ1-5; no reliable D call. V was clipped by 2 bases and J by 0 bases, with 8 bases between them. The CDR3 extends over 15 amino acids. The germline CDR1 and CDR2 sequences are LGHNA and YNFKEQ. In nucleotides, the CDR3 is TGTGCCAGCAGCCAATCGGGTTATAGCAATCAGCCCCAGCATTTT. Translation: CASSQSGYSNQPQHF.

This clonotype was recorded at least ten times. This chain joins TRBV9 and TRBJ2-5, with a weak D call TRBD2 (7 bases). V dropped 4 bases and J dropped 2 bases, with 15 bases sitting between them. Germline lookup yields CDR1 SGDLS and CDR2 YYNGEE. The CDR3 runs 15 residues. The CDR3 DNA follows: TGTGCCAGCAGCCTTCCCGGGGGGCAACAAGAGACCCAGTACTTC. This codes for CASSLPGGQQETQYF.

The chain is built from TRBV23-1 and TRBJ1-6, with TRBD1 identical over 8 bases. TRBV23-1 is filed as an ORF, its function uncertain. The CDR3 totals 15 residues. Germline trimming cut 1 base from V and 8 bases from J; bases unmatched to any gene: 4. The CDR3 DNA is TGCGCCAGCAGTCAATGGACAGGGTTTGATTCACCCCTCCACTTT. Residues: CASSQWTGFDSPLHF.

The chain combines TRBV20-1 with TRBJ2-5; 15 positions agree with TRBD2. CDR3 size: 18 residues. Germline V gene sequence: CDR1 DFQATT, CDR2 SNEGSKA (reference sequence). The junction had 10 bases not matched to a gene; V was cut back by 1 base and J by 4 bases. The DNA for the CDR3 is TGCAGTGCTAGAGCCGGGGCGCCGGGACTAGCGGGAGGAGAGACCCAGTACTTC. This sequence encodes CSARAGAPGLAGGETQYF.

V usage is TRBV12-3 or TRBV12-4 and J usage is TRBJ1-5; perhaps TRBD1 as D (6 bases). Trimming took 6 bases from V and 5 from J, leaving 11 bases between them. The CDR3 runs 13 residues. CDR3 nucleotides: TGTGCCAGCAGCCGAGGGGGGCATCAGCCCCAGCATTTT. The encoded protein is CASSRGGHQPQHF.

The chain uses TRBV7-9 and TRBJ2-3, with TRBD2 identical over 11 bases. This CDR3 contains 15 residues. Germline V CDR1 and CDR2: SEHNR, FQNEAQ (reference sequence). The V gene end was trimmed by 5 bases and the J gene end by 4 bases; junction bases not matched to a gene: 5. The CDR3 coding sequence is TGTGCCAGCAGCAAAACTAGCGGGGGCGCAGATACGCAGTATTTT. As protein: CASSKTSGGADTQYF.

This clonotype was counted only a few times. The chain has TRBV10-1 and TRBJ2-3, with D perhaps being TRBD1 or TRBD2 (6 bases each). Germline V gene data show CDR1 as WNHNN and CDR2 as SYGVQD (reference sequence). The CDR3 loop spans 14 amino acids. Between the trimmed V and J ends, which lost 4 bases and 5 bases, there was a span of 13 bases. The CDR3 DNA sequence: TGCGCCAGCAGTGCGGGGGCGAAAGGAGATACGCAGTATTTT. Its translation is CASSAGAKGDTQYF.

This clonotype was detected many times. The chain combines TRBV2 with TRBJ2-1; TRBD2 aligns across 7 bases. Per the germline V gene, CDR1 is SNHLY and CDR2 is FYNNEI. With V trimmed by 4 bases and J by 3 bases, 6 bases remained unmatched. CDR3 length: 15 amino acids. As DNA, the CDR3 is TGTGCCAGCAGTGTGGCTAGCGGTAACTACAATGAGCAGTTCTTC. This sequence encodes CASSVASGNYNEQFF.

This chain connects TRBV20-1 to TRBJ2-1, with TRBD2 identical over 8 bases. CDR3 size: 15 residues. V lost 3 bases and J lost 6; bases outside the gene matches: 10. Germline V gene lookup returns CDR1 DFQATT and CDR2 SNEGSKA (reference sequence). The CDR3 DNA reads as TGCAGTGCTAGCGGGTCGGGAGGGCCCATCAATGAGCAGTTCTTC. It encodes CSASGSGGPINEQFF.

V and J are TRBV29-1 and TRBJ1-1; tentatively, D is TRBD1 (6 bases). The length of the CDR3 is 15 residues. V was cut by 7 bases and J by 1 base, with 19 bases left in between. The germline CDR1 and CDR2 sequences are SQVTM and ANQGSEA. The CDR3 coding sequence is TGCAGCGCCGCCCGGGGGGCGTCCGGGAACACTGAAGCTTTCTTT. As protein: CSAARGASGNTEAFF.

The rearrangement uses TRBV29-1 and TRBJ2-2, with 7 nucleotides matching TRBD1. Germline-derived CDR1 and CDR2 are SQVTM and ANQGSEA. This CDR3 region has 16 residues. V dropped 0 bases and J dropped 1; count of bases not matched to a gene: 5. The CDR3: CSVEDRAGGNTGELFF. The CDR3, as DNA: TGCAGCGTTGAAGATCGGGCAGGGGGGAACACCGGGGAGCTGTTTTTT.

This chain links TRBV12-3 or TRBV12-4 with TRBJ1-1; 7 nucleotides agree with TRBD1. The CDR3 runs 14 residues. V was pared by 7 bases and J by 0 bases, with 5 bases of the junction left unmatched. The CDR3 nucleotides read TGTGCCAGCACCCCGGACAGGTTGAACACTGAAGCTTTCTTT. Amino acid sequence: CASTPDRLNTEAFF.

The chain joins TRBV2 to TRBJ2-4; weak D call: TRBD2 (6 bases). Trimming pared 3 bases from V and 0 bases from J, leaving 12 bases between. Germline V gives CDR1 SNHLY, CDR2 FYNNEI. This CDR3 contains 16 residues. CDR3 nucleotides: TGTGCCAGCAGTGATCCGGGGGTGACAGCCAAAAACATTCAGTACTTC. Protein product: CASSDPGVTAKNIQYF.

Only one count was recorded for this clonotype. The genes are TRBV27 and TRBJ2-7; D is uncertain. The CDR3 extends over 13 amino acids. Trimming stripped 3 bases from V and 6 bases from J, with 12 bases between. The germline CDR1 and CDR2 sequences are MNHEY and SMNVEV (reference sequence). CDR3 sequence reads: CASSFSHLGEQYF. The CDR3 DNA follows: TGTGCCAGCAGTTTCAGCCACCTAGGCGAGCAGTACTTC.